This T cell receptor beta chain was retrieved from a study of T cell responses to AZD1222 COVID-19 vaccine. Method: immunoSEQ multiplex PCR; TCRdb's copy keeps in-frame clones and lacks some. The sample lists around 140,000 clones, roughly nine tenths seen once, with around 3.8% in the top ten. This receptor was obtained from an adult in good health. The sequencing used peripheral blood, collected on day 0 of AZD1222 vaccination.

In DNA form, the CDR3 reads TGCGCCAGCAGCTTGGAGGCGAATCTTGAGCAGTTCTTC. It encodes CASSLEANLEQFF. The gene calls are TRBV5-1 and TRBJ2-1; D not resolved. This CDR3 has 13 residues. Germline CDR1 reads SGHRS; CDR2 reads YFSETQ. With 0 bases removed from V and 9 bases from J, the gap between germline ends came to 10 bases.